Listed below are T cell receptor beta chains from one sample, sequenced in a study of blood T cell repertoires in COVID-19. Assay: immunoSEQ multiplex PCR; the TCRdb copy retains only in-frame clones and omits some. Altogether some 140,000 clones are present, approximately 78% being singletons, with the ten largest covering roughly 9.7%. Sequenced input: peripheral blood. The receptors were sampled from a man in his 60s who had recovered from COVID-19. Each CDR3 is given with its conserved first and last residue. The D gene is left open where the match is weak. Clone size is not always given. Where it is, it says once, few, many or a class for expanded clones.

clone_size j_call d_call v_call cdr3_nt cdr3_aa
- TRBJ2-5 TRBD1 TRBV6-1 TGTGCCAGCAGTGAGGACAGGGCGAGGGGAGAGACCCAGTACTTC CASSEDRARGETQYF
- TRBJ2-5 - TRBV7-8 TGTGCCAGCACCAAAACGTACGGGGGTCGTGGGGAGACCCAGTACTTC CASTKTYGGRGETQYF
- TRBJ1-4 - TRBV2 TGTGCCAGCGGCCAGGGTCGGCCAACTAATGAAAAACTGTTTTTT CASGQGRPTNEKLFF
- TRBJ1-2 - TRBV5-1 TGCGCCAGCAGCTTGGCGGGCAGGGTAAATAATGGCTACACCTTC CASSLAGRVNNGYTF
- TRBJ2-1 TRBD2 TRBV5-1 TGCGCCAGCAGCTTGCTCCTAGCGGGAGGGCTTGGCAATGAGCAGTTCTTC CASSLLLAGGLGNEQFF
once TRBJ2-7 - TRBV6-1 TGTGCCAGCAGTGAATTTGGGACTTACTTGTACGAGCAGTACTTC CASSEFGTYLYEQYF
- TRBJ1-2 TRBD1 TRBV27 TGTGCCAGCAGCCCGACAGGGGGCGTCTATGGCTACACCTTC CASSPTGGVYGYTF
- TRBJ1-1 TRBD1 TRBV15 TGTGCCACCAGCGAACCCCGGGACAGGGCAATTGAAGCTTTCTTT CATSEPRDRAIEAFF
- TRBJ2-7 - TRBV3-1/TRBV3-2 TGTGCCAGCAGCCAAGTCAGAACGACAGGAGCCTACGAGCAGTACTTC CASSQVRTTGAYEQYF
few TRBJ2-3 - TRBV30 TGTGCCTGGAGTGTTCGGCGGGGGCAAGATACGCAGTATTTT CAWSVRRGQDTQYF
few TRBJ1-2 TRBD1 TRBV28 TGTGCCAGCAGTTTAAGTTCAGGGGGCAGGGAAGGCTACACCTTC CASSLSSGGREGYTF
- TRBJ2-2 - TRBV25-1 TGTGCCAGCAGTGCGGTGCTAGAACCCGGGGAGCTGTTTTTT CASSAVLEPGELFF
- TRBJ2-7 TRBD2 TRBV4-2 TGTGCCAGCAGCCAAGCCCTCGGGAGGGCTGGCGAGCAGTACTTC CASSQALGRAGEQYF
- TRBJ2-7 - TRBV3-1/TRBV3-2 TGTGCCAGCAGCCTTGACAATTCCTACGAGCAGTACTTC CASSLDNSYEQYF
- TRBJ1-1 - TRBV3-1/TRBV3-2 TGTGCCAGCAGCCAAGAGCTGGCTAACACTGAAGCTTTCTTT CASSQELANTEAFF
- TRBJ1-4 - TRBV7-2 TGTGCCAGCAGCTGGAACAGCTTGACTAATGAAAAACTGTTTTTT CASSWNSLTNEKLFF
- TRBJ1-1 - TRBV27 TGTGCCAGCAGCCTTCTGGACAGACTGAACACTGAAGCTTTCTTT CASSLLDRLNTEAFF
few TRBJ1-3 TRBD1 TRBV10-3 TGTGCCATCATCGGGACAGGCTCTGGAAACACCATATATTTT CAIIGTGSGNTIYF
- TRBJ1-5 TRBD1 TRBV25-1 TGTGCCAGCAGTTCTGACAGGGGGCTTCAGCCCCAGCATTTT CASSSDRGLQPQHF
- TRBJ2-3 TRBD2 TRBV9 TGTGCCAGCAGCACCCCGACTAGCGGGGTTGGAGATACGCAGTATTTT CASSTPTSGVGDTQYF
- TRBJ2-3 TRBD1 TRBV28 TGTGCCAGCAGTAGGGACAGATCCACAGATACGCAGTATTTT CASSRDRSTDTQYF
- TRBJ2-1 - TRBV19 TGTGCCAGTATAGGGGGTTACAATGAGCAGTTCTTC CASIGGYNEQFF
few TRBJ1-2 TRBD1 TRBV5-4 TGTGCCAGCAGCGACGGACAGGGACTAATCTATGGCTACACCTTC CASSDGQGLIYGYTF
- TRBJ1-6 - TRBV5-4 TGTGCCAGCAGCTTGGCGGGGAATGACTATAATTCACCCCTCCACTTT CASSLAGNDYNSPLHF
- TRBJ2-2 - TRBV19 TGTGCCAGTAGTATGGGGGCCCGGGGAACCGGGGAGCTGTTTTTT CASSMGARGTGELFF
- TRBJ2-2 TRBD2 TRBV5-1 TGCGCCAGCAGCTTGGTTTCCCCTAGCGGGGGGGCCTTCGGGGAGCTGTTTTTT CASSLVSPSGGAFGELFF
- TRBJ1-2 - TRBV2 TGTGCCAGCAGTGAAGCGCTTGGAGATGGCTACACCTTC CASSEALGDGYTF
- TRBJ2-1 TRBD2 TRBV7-2 TGTGCCAGTGCGCGGACTAGCGGGGACTACAATGAGCAGTTCTTC CASARTSGDYNEQFF
- TRBJ1-4 - TRBV25-1 TGTGCCAGCACCCTAGGAGGGGAAAAACTGTTTTTT CASTLGGEKLFF
few TRBJ2-5 TRBD1 TRBV5-1 TGCGCCAGCAGCTTTGGAACAGGGGGCCCCCAAGAGACCCAGTACTTC CASSFGTGGPQETQYF
- TRBJ1-1 TRBD1 TRBV10-2 TGCGCCAGCAGTCCGGGGACAGACCACACTGAAGCTTTCTTT CASSPGTDHTEAFF
- TRBJ1-6 - TRBV5-6 TGTGCCAGCAGCACGAGGAGACAGATCATTAATTCACCCCTCCACTTT CASSTRRQIINSPLHF
- TRBJ2-1 - TRBV5-8 TGTGCCAGCAGCTTAGGGACAAGGTCCTACAATGAGCAGTTCTTC CASSLGTRSYNEQFF
- TRBJ1-1 - TRBV28 TGTGCCAGCAGTTTATTTGGACAGAAGAACACTGAAGCTTTCTTT CASSLFGQKNTEAFF
- TRBJ2-1 TRBD2 TRBV6-5 TGTGCCAGCAGTTACGCGACTAGCGGTTTCTACAATGAGCAGTTCTTC CASSYATSGFYNEQFF
- TRBJ1-5 TRBD1 TRBV27 TGTGCCAGCAGTCTAAGGGGAACCCCCGGGACAGGCAATCAGCCCCAGCATTTT CASSLRGTPGTGNQPQHF
- TRBJ2-3 - TRBV18 TGTGCCAGCTCACCAGGGCTGGCCACAGATACGCAGTATTTT CASSPGLATDTQYF
- TRBJ1-5 TRBD1 TRBV19 TGTGCCAGTAGTATCGGGGACAGTGGCAATCAGCCCCAGCATTTT CASSIGDSGNQPQHF
- TRBJ2-7 - TRBV11-3 TGTGCCAGCACCCCAGGGCAGACCTACGAGCAGTACTTC CASTPGQTYEQYF
- TRBJ2-3 TRBD2 TRBV28 TGTGCCAGCAGTTTCGGACTAGCGATCCAGTATTTT CASSFGLAIQYF
- TRBJ2-7 - TRBV28 TGTGCCACGGCTAGGCAGCTTGGGCAGTACTTC CATARQLGQYF
- TRBJ2-3 - TRBV20-1 TGCAGTGCTAGTGACACGGGAGATACGCAGTATTTT CSASDTGDTQYF
- TRBJ2-7 TRBD1 TRBV5-4 TGTGCCAGCAGCTTGTACGCGACAGGGGGCTACGAGCAGTACTTC CASSLYATGGYEQYF
- TRBJ1-2 TRBD1 TRBV6-5 TGTGCCAGCAGTCCGAGGGAGCAGGGGGCTATCGGCTACACCTTC CASSPREQGAIGYTF
- TRBJ1-5 TRBD1 TRBV6-5 TGTGCCAGCAGAGAGGGGGCGAGGGAACAGCCCCAGCATTTT CASREGAREQPQHF
few TRBJ2-1 TRBD1 TRBV5-6 TGTGCCAGCAGCTTCAAGGGACAGGCTTACTACAATGAGCAGTTCTTC CASSFKGQAYYNEQFF
- TRBJ1-4 - TRBV4-3 TGCGCCAGCAGCCAGGGCGCAACTAATGAAAAACTGTTTTTT CASSQGATNEKLFF
few TRBJ1-3 TRBD1 TRBV5-3 TGTGCCAGGCCGACAGGGGCTGGAAACACCATATATTTT CARPTGAGNTIYF
- TRBJ2-1 TRBD2 TRBV7-2 TGTGCCAGCAGCTCCGGTGGGGGACTAGCGCAGAATGAGCAGTTCTTC CASSSGGGLAQNEQFF
- TRBJ1-1 - TRBV4-1 TGCGCCAGCAGCCAAGATAGGGCAGGGGAAACTGAAGCTTTCTTT CASSQDRAGETEAFF
- TRBJ1-5 TRBD1 TRBV6-5 TGTGCCAGCAGTTGGTCTACAGGGGGCGTTAGTCAGCCCCAGCATTTT CASSWSTGGVSQPQHF
- TRBJ2-1 TRBD1 TRBV19 TGTGCCAGTAGTGGGTGGACAGGGAACAATGAGCAGTTCTTC CASSGWTGNNEQFF
- TRBJ1-5 - TRBV19 TGTGCCAGTAGGGAATCCAGGGAAGGCAATCAGCCCCAGCATTTT CASRESREGNQPQHF
- TRBJ1-6 - TRBV5-1 TGCGCCAGCAGCTTGGGGCGGGATAATTCACCCCTCCACTTT CASSLGRDNSPLHF
- TRBJ1-2 - TRBV28 TGTGCCAGCAGTCCAGGGTCCGTACATGCCAATCGTGGCTACACCTTC CASSPGSVHANRGYTF